This T cell receptor beta chain was obtained from a study of T cell repertoires in cytomegalovirus infection. Whole-study context: Used in the study were CMV epitopes, some recently identified and HLA-C-restricted, others well-studied and HLA-B-restricted.

TCRdb reanalysed the reads using MiXCR and keeps one entry per CDR3 protein. This table holds under 200,000 distinct CDR3 sequences, about 20% found once. Losses at the gene ends were 8 bases for V and 0 bases for J; bases not matched to a gene: 9. The CDR3 spans 16 residues. Germline V gene data show CDR1 as MNHNY and CDR2 as SVGAGI (reference sequence). Remarks on this clonotype: What it binds is unknown.

The receptor was isolated from a human donor in good health (CMV status not recorded). Some clones in this sample may be carry-over from other donors' samples. Specimen: CD8+ T cells from cultured PBMCs, collected from culture after CMV antigen stimulation. The chain joins TRBV6-6 to TRBJ2-5; 10 positions match TRBD2. The DNA of the CDR3 is TGTGCCAGCTCCCAGCGGGGGGGTCGGTACCAAGAGACCCAGTACTTC. This sequence encodes CASSQRGGRYQETQYF.